This TCR beta chain was recovered during a study of cytomegalovirus exposure and HLA in healthy donors. Study outcomes and limitations: Data from an earlier analysis indicated that most TCR beta V segments were productive either about 90% or about 30% of the time. TCR beta chain V- and J-gene trimming was linked, in a later analysis, to a missense variant in DCLRE1C. A later analysis, which compared TCR beta chains of equal frequency, found the HLA-associated ones more clonally expanded.

The PCR ran on 60 Vbeta and 13 Jbeta primers. Assay used: immunoSEQ multiplex PCR; TCRdb lists only in-frame clones, some missing. The sample holds tens of thousands of clones, approximately 62% seen once. Worth noting for this clone: No antigen is known for it. One junction end does not reproduce the germline sequence, and a read error may be involved. In the same sample, other DNA sequences code for this CDR3.

Germline values: CDR1 MNHEY, CDR2 SVGAGI. CDR3 length: 15 amino acids. Though probably carrying unrecorded immune exposures, donors were nominally healthy at sampling. Input material: PBMCs. The chain couples TRBV6-5 to TRBJ1-1, with a weak D call TRBD1 (5 bases). The TCR was taken from a male donor in good health and CMV-seropositive. The CDR3, as DNA: TGTGCCAGCACCCGTGGGGGGTTTAGGAACACTGAAGCCTTCTTT. Its translation: CASTRGGFRNTEAFF.